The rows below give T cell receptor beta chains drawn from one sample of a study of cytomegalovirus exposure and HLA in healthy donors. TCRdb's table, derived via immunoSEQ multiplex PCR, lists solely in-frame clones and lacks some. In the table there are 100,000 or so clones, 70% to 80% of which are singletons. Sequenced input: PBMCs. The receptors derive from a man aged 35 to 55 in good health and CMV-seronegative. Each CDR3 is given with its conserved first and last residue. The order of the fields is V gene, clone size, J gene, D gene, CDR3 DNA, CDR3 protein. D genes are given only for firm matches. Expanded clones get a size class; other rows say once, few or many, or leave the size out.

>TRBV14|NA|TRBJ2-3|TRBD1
TGTGCCAGCAGCCAGCTTACAGGGGCGGATACGCAGTATTTT
CASSQLTGADTQYF
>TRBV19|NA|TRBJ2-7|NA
TGTGCCAGTAGTCCTGGACAGGGAGGGTACGAGCAGTACTTC
CASSPGQGGYEQYF
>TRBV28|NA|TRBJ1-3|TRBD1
TGTGCCAGCAGTAGGGACAGGGCTGGAAACACCATATATTTT
CASSRDRAGNTIYF
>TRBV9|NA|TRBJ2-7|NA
TGTGCCAGCAGCGTAGTTGGAGGAGAGCAGTACTTC
CASSVVGGEQYF
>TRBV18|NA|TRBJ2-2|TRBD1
TGTGCCAGCTCACCAGGTGGCAGGGGGCGCGGCACCGGGGAGCTGTTTTTT
CASSPGGRGRGTGELFF
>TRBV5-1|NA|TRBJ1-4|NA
TGCGCCAGCAGGCAGGACTCTTCAACTAATGAAAAACTGTTTTTT
CASRQDSSTNEKLFF
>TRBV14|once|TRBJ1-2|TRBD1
TGTGCCAGCAGCCAGGGAGGACAGGGTGATGGCTACACCTTC
CASSQGGQGDGYTF
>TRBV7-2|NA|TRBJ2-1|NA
TGTGCCAGCAGCTTAGCGGGCGGGGACGAGCAGTTCTTC
CASSLAGGDEQFF
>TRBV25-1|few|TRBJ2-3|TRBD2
TGTGCCGGCGAAGGGTTTAGCGGGCTCACAGATACGCAGTATTTT
CAGEGFSGLTDTQYF
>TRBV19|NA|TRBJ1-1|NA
TGTGCCAGTAGTGCCCTCCCCGGGACACAGAACACTGAAGCTTTCTTT
CASSALPGTQNTEAFF
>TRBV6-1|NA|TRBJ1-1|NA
TGTGCCAGCAGTGCTTTCCCAGGTGGAACTGAAGCTTTCTTT
CASSAFPGGTEAFF
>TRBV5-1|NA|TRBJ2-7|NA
TGCGCCAGCAGCTTTATGGCTGCCGGGGCCTACGAGCAGTACTTC
CASSFMAAGAYEQYF
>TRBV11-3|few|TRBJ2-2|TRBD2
TGTGCCAGCAGTCGGGACTATACGAACACCGGGGAGCTGTTTTTT
CASSRDYTNTGELFF
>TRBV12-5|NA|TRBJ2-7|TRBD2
TGTGCTAGTGCCACGAGGGGCGGGAGTTACGAGCAGTACTTC
CASATRGGSYEQYF
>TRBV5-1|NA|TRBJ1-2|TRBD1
TGCGCCAGCAGCTTGGCTGGGACAGGGGCGAGCTATGGCTACACCTTC
CASSLAGTGASYGYTF
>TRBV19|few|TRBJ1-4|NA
TGTGCCAGTAGTAGAGGGTTTGAAAAACTGTTTTTT
CASSRGFEKLFF
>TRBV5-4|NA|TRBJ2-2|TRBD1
TGTGCCAGCAGCTTTGGGGGACAGGGGACCGGGGAGCTGTTTTTT
CASSFGGQGTGELFF
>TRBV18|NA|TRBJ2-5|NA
TGTGCCAGCTCACCTTATGCCCGGACAGCACAAGAGACCCAGTACTTC
CASSPYARTAQETQYF
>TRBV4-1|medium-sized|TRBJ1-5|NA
TGCGCCAGCAGCCGCGAATATAGCAATCAGCCCCAGCATTTT
CASSREYSNQPQHF
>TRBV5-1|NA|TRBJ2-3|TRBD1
TGCGCCAGCTCCCGCAGGGGGTTAGATACGCAGTATTTT
CASSRRGLDTQYF
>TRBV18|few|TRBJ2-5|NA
TGTGCCAGCTCACCACCGCAGTTTTCAGAGACCCAGTACTTC
CASSPPQFSETQYF
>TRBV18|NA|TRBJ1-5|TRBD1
TGTGCCAGCTCACCTAGGACAGGGGGGTCCGATCAGCCCCAGCATTTT
CASSPRTGGSDQPQHF
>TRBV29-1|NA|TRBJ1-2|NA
TGCAGCGTTGAAGATTGGGGGGGATCCCTTCCTAACTATGGCTACACCTTC
CSVEDWGGSLPNYGYTF
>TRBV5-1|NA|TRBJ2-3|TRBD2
TGCGCCAGCAGCCGCGGAGGCGGGAGTGGCACAGATACGCAGTATTTT
CASSRGGGSGTDTQYF
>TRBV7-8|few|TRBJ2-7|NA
TGTGCCAGCAGAGGAGGGACAGTCCAGTCCTACGAGCAGTACTTC
CASRGGTVQSYEQYF
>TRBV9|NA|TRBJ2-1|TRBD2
TGTGCCAGCAGCACCCGACTAGCGGGGACCTACAATGAGCAGTTCTTC
CASSTRLAGTYNEQFF
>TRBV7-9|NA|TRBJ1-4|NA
TGTGCCAGCAGCTTAGGGGGGGGGCGCGGTGAAAAACTGTTTTTT
CASSLGGGRGEKLFF
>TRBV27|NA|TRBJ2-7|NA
TGTGCCAGCAGTTTAACCGGGACTCACCGGGAGCAGTACTTC
CASSLTGTHREQYF
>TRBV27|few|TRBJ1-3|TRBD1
TGTGCCAGCAGTCCGGGACAGCTCTCTGGAAACACCATATATTTT
CASSPGQLSGNTIYF
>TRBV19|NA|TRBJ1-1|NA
TGTGCCAGTAGTGATCAAGGGGGAACTGAAGCTTTCTTT
CASSDQGGTEAFF
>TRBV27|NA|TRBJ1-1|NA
TGTGCCAGCAGTCTCGACAGTAACACTGAAGCTTTCTTT
CASSLDSNTEAFF
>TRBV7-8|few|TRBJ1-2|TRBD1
TGTGCCAGCAGCTTATCCCCTAGGGGGCGTGAAGGCTACACCTTC
CASSLSPRGREGYTF
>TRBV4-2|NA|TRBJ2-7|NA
TGTGCCAGCAGCCAAGATTGGGGCGGAGTCTACGAGCAGTACTTC
CASSQDWGGVYEQYF
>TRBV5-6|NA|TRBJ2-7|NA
TGTGCCAGCAGCTTGGAACTAGCCAAGGACGAGCAGTACTTC
CASSLELAKDEQYF
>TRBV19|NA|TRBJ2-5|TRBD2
TGTGCCAGTAGTACCAGCGGGGGCGAGACCCAGTACTTC
CASSTSGGETQYF
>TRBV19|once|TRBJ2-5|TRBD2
TGTGCCAGTAGTATCACTAGCGGGAGAATGACGGAGACCCAGTACTTC
CASSITSGRMTETQYF
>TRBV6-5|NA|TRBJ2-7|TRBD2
TGTGCCAGCAGTTACTCGCGGGGGGCCTACGAGCAGTACTTC
CASSYSRGAYEQYF
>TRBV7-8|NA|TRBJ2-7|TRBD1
TGTGCCAGCATCTTAAGAGAACCGGGACAGGGTCCCTACGAGCAGTACTTC
CASILREPGQGPYEQYF
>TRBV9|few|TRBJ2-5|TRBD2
TGTGCCAGCAGCGTATCCGTAAGGACTAGCGCCTATGAGAGGCAAGAGACCCAGTACTTC
CASSVSVRTSAYERQETQYF
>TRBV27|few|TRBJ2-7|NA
TGTGCCAGCAGTTTTCGCCTCCTCTCTAGCGTCAACTCCTACGAGCAGTACTTC
CASSFRLLSSVNSYEQYF
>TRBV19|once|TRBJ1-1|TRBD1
TGTGCCAGTAGTATAGGGTTGGGACAGGGATACACTGAAGCTTTCTTT
CASSIGLGQGYTEAFF
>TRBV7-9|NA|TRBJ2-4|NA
TGTGCCAGCAGCTTGTTAGGGGGGGGGTCGAACATTCAGTACTTC
CASSLLGGGSNIQYF
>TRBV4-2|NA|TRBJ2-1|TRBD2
TGTGCCAGCAGCCAAGGGGGTAGTAGCGGGGGCGGGCTCTACAATGAGCAGTTCTTC
CASSQGGSSGGGLYNEQFF
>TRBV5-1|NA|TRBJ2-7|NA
TGCGCCAGCAGCTTGGCCCCGGACAGAGCCTACGAGCAGTACTTC
CASSLAPDRAYEQYF
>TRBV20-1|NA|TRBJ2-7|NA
TGCAGTGCCCGAAGGGGATACGAGCAGTACTTC
CSARRGYEQYF
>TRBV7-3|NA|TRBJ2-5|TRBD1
TGTGCCAGCAGCTTATTGGGGCCAGGACAGGGAGAGACCCAGTACTTC
CASSLLGPGQGETQYF
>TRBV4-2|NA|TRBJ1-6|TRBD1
TGTGCCAGCAGCCAAGATCGGGACAGGGGGAATTCACCCCTCCACTTT
CASSQDRDRGNSPLHF
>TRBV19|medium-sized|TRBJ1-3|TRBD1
TGTGCCAGTGCAACAGGGGGCTCTGGAAACACCATATATTTT
CASATGGSGNTIYF
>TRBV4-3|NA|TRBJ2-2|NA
TGCGCCAGCAGCCAAGGGTCTAGCCTGAACACCGGGGAGCTGTTTTTT
CASSQGSSLNTGELFF
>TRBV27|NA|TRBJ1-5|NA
TGTGCCAGCAGTTTTCCTCAGGACGGACATAGCAATCAGCCCCAGCATTTT
CASSFPQDGHSNQPQHF
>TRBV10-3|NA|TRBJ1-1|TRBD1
TGTGCCATCAGACAGACAGGGACCAACACTGAAGCTTTCTTT
CAIRQTGTNTEAFF
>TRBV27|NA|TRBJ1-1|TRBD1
TGTGCCAGCATATTAACAGGGGGCCTTCACACTGAAGCTTTCTTT
CASILTGGLHTEAFF
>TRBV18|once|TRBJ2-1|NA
TGTGCCAGCTCACCCGGGGGAAACTTTAATGAGCAGTTCTTC
CASSPGGNFNEQFF
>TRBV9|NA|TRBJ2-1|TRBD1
TGTGCCAGCACCCCGGGACAGGGGGTCTACAATGAGCAGTTCTTC
CASTPGQGVYNEQFF
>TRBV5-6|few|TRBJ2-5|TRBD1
TGTGCCAGCAGCTTGCTACAGGGGTCCCAAGAGACCCAGTACTTC
CASSLLQGSQETQYF
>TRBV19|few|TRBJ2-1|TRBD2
TGTGCCAGTAGTATTGGGACTAAAGTTCGGAATGAGCAGTTCTTC
CASSIGTKVRNEQFF
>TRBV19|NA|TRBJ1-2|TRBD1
TGTGCCAGCCGAGAGGGACAGGGGTATGATGGCTACACCTTC
CASREGQGYDGYTF